The clone carrying this T cell receptor (beta chain) was seen repeatedly, ten times or more. What it recognizes is unknown. The sample comes from a study of CD8 T cells in ankylosing spondylitis. One entry per CDR3 protein results from TCRdb running MiXCR on the 5' RACE reads. The sample includes about 150,000 distinct CDR3 sequences, over 10% of them seen just once. The CDR3 length is 11 residues. The germline CDR1 and CDR2 sequences are SEHNR and FQNEAQ (reference sequence). Study outcomes and limitations: As reported, disease-linked clones showed significant enrichment in matched ankylosing spondylitis synovial fluid. Characteristic, it appeared, of ankylosing spondylitis blood was a TCR beta motif of several highly homologous variants.

This TCR came from a female donor with ankylosing spondylitis or in good health (not recorded which). The chain couples TRBV7-9 to TRBJ2-1, with D tentatively TRBD1 or TRBD2 (5 bases each). The specimen was blood, either unsorted or a sorted T cell fraction (not recorded which). DNA for the CDR3: TGTGTGGGACGGCTAAACAATGAGCAGTTCTTC. Amino acid sequence: CVGRLNNEQFF.